This TCR beta chain was observed in a study of molecular identifiers for immune sequencing clone quantification. Study details: In replicates, RNA taken from 20,000 or 100,000 naive CD8 cells was divided five ways, and four portions underwent sequencing.

Trimming removed 6 bases at V and 5 bases at J, with 19 bases between. This CDR3 has 15 amino acids. Germline CDR1 LNHDA, CDR2 SQIVND (reference sequence). General observations from the study: In CMV-specific effectors, clones above 20 copies held over 99% of molecules; naive, under 1%.

Methods described previously, with TCR primers listed, were used for bulk TCR libraries. TCRdb re-called the PCR reads through MiXCR, storing one row per CDR3 protein. Of approximately 550,000 distinct CDR3 sequences detected, under 30% appear once; the ten largest clones hold about 0.75%. Comment on this clonotype: As yet, its antigen is unknown.

Between about 19,000 and 1,100,000 sorted cells, with 10%, 30% or 50% RNA, yielded naive CD8 libraries. V usage is TRBV19 and J usage is TRBJ2-5; D not certain. Sequencing was carried out using naive CD8+ T cells from blood, with Jurkat cell RNA spiked in. Stated subset: FACS-sorted CD8+CD4-CCR7+CD45RA+ naive T cells. This clonotype originated in a human donor in good health. Some libraries in this study had Jurkat cell RNA spiked in. The CDR3 DNA reads as TGTGCCAGTAGCCCTGGACCCTACGGTGAGGAGACCCAGTACTTC. Translated: CASSPGPYGEETQYF.